This T cell receptor (beta chain) emerged from a study of T cells after yellow fever vaccination. This clonotype has a handful of counts. CDR1 is DFQATT, CDR2 SNEGSKA, per germline (reference sequence). The V end was cut by 3 bases, the J end by 6 bases, with 19 bases between. The CDR3 runs 15 residues. One entry per CDR3 protein, called by TCRdb with MiXCR from the 5' RACE reads. The repertoire includes more than 75,000 distinct CDR3 sequences, over 8% of them detected once, and 15% to 20% sits in the top ten. The chain has TRBV20-1 and TRBJ2-3; D may be TRBD2 (6 bases). Material: CD8+ T cells not binding an NS4B(214-222) dextramer, sorted from PBMCs, obtained roughly 15 days after the first yellow fever vaccination. The sequence was collected from a man aged 18-30 years who received the YFV17D yellow fever vaccine. The CDR3 bases are TGCAGTGCTAGGGGGAGGTTGGGCCTCGAGGATACGCAGTATTTT. It codes for CSARGRLGLEDTQYF.